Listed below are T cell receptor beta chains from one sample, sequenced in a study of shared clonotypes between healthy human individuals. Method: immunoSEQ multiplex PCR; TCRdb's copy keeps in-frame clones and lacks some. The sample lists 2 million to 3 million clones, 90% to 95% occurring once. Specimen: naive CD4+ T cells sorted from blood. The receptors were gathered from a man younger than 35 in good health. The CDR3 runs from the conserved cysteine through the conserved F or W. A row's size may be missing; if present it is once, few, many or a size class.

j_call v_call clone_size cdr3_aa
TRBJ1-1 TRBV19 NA CASSIGGRLNTEAFF
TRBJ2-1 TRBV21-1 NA CASSKASRGLGLRIIAHEQFF
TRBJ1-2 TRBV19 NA CASSILGAGTVYGYTF
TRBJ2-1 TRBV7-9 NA CASSLATGVRNEQFF
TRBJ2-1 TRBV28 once CASVTSGSYNEQFF
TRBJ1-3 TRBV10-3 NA CAISESIQYTIYF
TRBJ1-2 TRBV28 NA CASANKYPGTETYGYTF
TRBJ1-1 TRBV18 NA CASSPVEGMNTEAFF
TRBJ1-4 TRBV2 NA CASSDLGVREKLFF
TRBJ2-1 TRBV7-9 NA CASKTSGGASEQFF
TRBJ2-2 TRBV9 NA CASSRTGAANTGELFF
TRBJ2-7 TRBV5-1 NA CASERTSGSDEQYF
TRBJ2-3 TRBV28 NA CASSLSRGSGSDTQYF
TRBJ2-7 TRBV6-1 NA CASTGPYEQYF
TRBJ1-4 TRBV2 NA CASSEFYIGGDEKLFF
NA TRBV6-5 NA CASSYRVGYEQYF
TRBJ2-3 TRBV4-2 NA CASSQSGGGITDTQYF
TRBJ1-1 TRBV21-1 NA CASSNWGTVNTEAFF
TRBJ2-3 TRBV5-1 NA CASSLLGGATDTQYF
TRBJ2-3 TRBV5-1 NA CASSLGGTNTDTQYF
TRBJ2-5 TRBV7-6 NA CASSLEGGRSQETQYF
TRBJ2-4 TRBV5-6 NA CASSLDPTKNIQYF
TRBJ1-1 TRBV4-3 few CASSQDGGATEAFF
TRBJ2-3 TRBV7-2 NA CASSQGQSSTDTQYF
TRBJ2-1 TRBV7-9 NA CASSPLARTGYYNEQFF
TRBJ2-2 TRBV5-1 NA CASSLYGEITGELFF
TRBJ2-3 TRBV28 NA CASSFPQDSTDTQYF
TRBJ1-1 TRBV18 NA CASSPRTGNTEAFF
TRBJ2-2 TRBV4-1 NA CASSQDPGVNTGELFF
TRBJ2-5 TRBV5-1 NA CASSLGSGGLQETQYF
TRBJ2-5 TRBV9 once CASSSRVGLAGETQYF
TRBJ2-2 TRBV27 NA CASSLLRGRIGELFF
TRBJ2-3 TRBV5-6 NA CASSFRVKDTDTQYF
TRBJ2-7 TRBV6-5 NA CASSYNSFYEQYF
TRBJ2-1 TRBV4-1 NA CASSQHPGQGAWNEQFF
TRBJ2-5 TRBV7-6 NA CASSQREWETQYF
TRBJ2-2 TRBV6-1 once CASRTGYNTGELFF
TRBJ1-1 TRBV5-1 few CASSLVPFYSIDGAFF
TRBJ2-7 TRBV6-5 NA CASSSAGGGFYEQYF
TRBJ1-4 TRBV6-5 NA CASSWTGATEKLFF
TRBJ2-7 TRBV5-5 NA CASSFAAGGYEQYF
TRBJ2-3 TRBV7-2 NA CASTRDYGGPQYF
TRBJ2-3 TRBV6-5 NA CASSRAYPSTDTQYF
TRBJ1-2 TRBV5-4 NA CASSPGQGDYGYTF
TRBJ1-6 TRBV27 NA CASKTETTHNSPLHF
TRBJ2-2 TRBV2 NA CASSVTLARTGELFF
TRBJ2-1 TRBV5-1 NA CASRAGGYQDEQFF
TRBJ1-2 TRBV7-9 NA CASSLEGGYTF
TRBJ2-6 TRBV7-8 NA CASSLSGTGRQDGANVLTF
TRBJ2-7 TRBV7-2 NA CASSLGGTSGRTEQYF
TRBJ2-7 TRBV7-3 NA CASSFSGGYEQYF